This TCR beta chain was sequenced for a study of blood T cell repertoires in COVID-19. Study context: Acute-phase and convalescent COVID-19 samples originated in the United States, Italy and Spain.

As handled by the study authors: Amplified reference gene primers provided the basis for estimating nucleated cell counts. The method was immunoSEQ multiplex PCR; TCRdb's version includes in-frame clones alone and lacks a portion of them. The DNA was the basis for D and trimming; V, J and clone size are from that table. The sample lists approximately 130,000 clones, approximately 83% occurring once. The CDR3 spans 13 residues. V gave up 1 base and J gave up 11 bases, with 14 bases separating them. CDR1 is SGHAT and CDR2 is FQNNGV in the germline V gene. The rearrangement uses TRBV11-2 and TRBJ1-1, with a tentative D call TRBD1 (6 bases). This receptor was taken from a woman aged 45-65 years who had recovered from COVID-19. The sequencing input was peripheral blood. The CDR3 DNA reads as TGTGCCAGCAGCTTAGGCGGCAGGGGAGGGGCTTTCTTT. Protein: CASSLGGRGGAFF. Full variable domain (missing parts from reference TRBV11-2 and TRBJ1-1): EAGVAQSPRYKIIEKRQSVAFWCNPISGHATLYWYQQILGQGPKLLIQFQNNGVVDDSQLPKDRFSAERLKGVDSTLKIQPAKLEDSAVYLCASSLGGRGGAFFGQGTRLTVV.